The sample holds a few counts of the clone carrying this T cell receptor beta chain. Its antigen is not identified. The CDR3 totals 16 residues. Germline-derived CDR1 and CDR2 are DFQATT and SNEGSKA (reference sequence). Trimming took off 3 bases at V and 6 bases at J, with 23 bases between the two ends. The time point denotes: late sampling 161 to 241 days after vaccination in a few convalescent patients. Described treatment: approximately 10-day PBMC culture with coronavirus spike peptide pools or control peptides (ViraFEST assay). Culture of two million PBMCs per well took place with approximately 9 IU/ml IL-2 and approximately 11 ug/ml peptide pools. Once cultured roughly 10 days, CD4+ T cells underwent isolation by negative selection. These data originate in a study of vaccination and CD4 T cells after COVID-19. As for the study in general: A few convalescent patients gave samples at day 14 post-vaccination, and they were sampled again at days 161 to 241 post-vaccination. Notes on the study in general: Spike mono-reactivity was shown by 304 of 307 vaccine-specific clones in convalescent patients.

Cultured CD4+ T cell DNA underwent sequencing with the Oncomine TCR Beta short-read assay. Using its own MiXCR run on the PCR reads, TCRdb lists one record per CDR3 protein. The table includes over 20,000 distinct CDR3 sequences, less than 40% detected once. The sequencing used CD4+ T cells from blood, cultured in vitro, collected about 7 months after SARS-CoV-2 vaccination. This receptor was taken from a human donor who had recovered from COVID-19. The chain carries TRBV20-1 and TRBJ1-2; possibly TRBD1 for D (5 bases). CDR3 sequence reads: CSARGTGTAFNNGYTF. CDR3 bases: TGCAGTGCTAGGGGCACCGGGACTGCCTTTAATAATGGCTACACCTTC.